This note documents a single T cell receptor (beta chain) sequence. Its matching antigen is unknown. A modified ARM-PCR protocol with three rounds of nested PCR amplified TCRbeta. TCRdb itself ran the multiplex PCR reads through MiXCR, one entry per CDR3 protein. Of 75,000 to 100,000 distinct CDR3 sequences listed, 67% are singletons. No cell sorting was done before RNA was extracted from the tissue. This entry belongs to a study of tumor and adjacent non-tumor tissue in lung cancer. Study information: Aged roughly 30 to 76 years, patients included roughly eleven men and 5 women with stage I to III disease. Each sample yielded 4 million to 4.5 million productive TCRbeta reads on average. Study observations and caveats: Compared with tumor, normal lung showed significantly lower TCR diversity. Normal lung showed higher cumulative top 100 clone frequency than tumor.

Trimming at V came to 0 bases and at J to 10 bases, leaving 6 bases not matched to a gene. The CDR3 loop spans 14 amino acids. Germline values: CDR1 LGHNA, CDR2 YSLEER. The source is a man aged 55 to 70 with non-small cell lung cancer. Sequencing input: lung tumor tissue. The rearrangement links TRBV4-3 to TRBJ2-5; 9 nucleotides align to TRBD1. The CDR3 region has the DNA TGCGCCAGCAGCCAAGAGGACAGGGGAGGGATCCAGTACTTC. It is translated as CASSQEDRGGIQYF.